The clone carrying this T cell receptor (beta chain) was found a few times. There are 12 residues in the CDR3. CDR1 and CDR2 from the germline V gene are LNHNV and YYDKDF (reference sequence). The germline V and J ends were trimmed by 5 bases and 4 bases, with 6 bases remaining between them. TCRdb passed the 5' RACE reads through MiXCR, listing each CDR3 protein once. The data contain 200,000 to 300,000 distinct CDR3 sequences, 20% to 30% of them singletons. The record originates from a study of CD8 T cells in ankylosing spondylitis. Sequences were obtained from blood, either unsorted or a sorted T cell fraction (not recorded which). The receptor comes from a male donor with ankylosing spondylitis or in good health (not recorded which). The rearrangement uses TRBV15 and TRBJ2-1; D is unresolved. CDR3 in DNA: TGTGCCACCAGCCTCGTTTACAATGAGCAGTTCTTC. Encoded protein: CATSLVYNEQFF.